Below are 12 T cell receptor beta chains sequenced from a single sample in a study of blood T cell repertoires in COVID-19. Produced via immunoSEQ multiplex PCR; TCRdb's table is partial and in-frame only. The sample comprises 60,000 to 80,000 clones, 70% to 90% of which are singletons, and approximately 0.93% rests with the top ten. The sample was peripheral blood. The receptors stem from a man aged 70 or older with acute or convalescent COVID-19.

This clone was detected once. DNA for the CDR3: TGTGCCAGTAGTATCCCAGGGGATAACACTGAAGCTTTCTTT. This translates into CASSIPGDNTEAFF. This chain uses TRBV19 with TRBJ1-1; a possible D gene is TRBD1 (6 bases). The CDR3 is 14 residues long. V was cut by 3 bases and J by 2 bases, with 10 bases left in between. Germline CDR1 LNHDA, CDR2 SQIVND (reference sequence). The full variable domain, rest sourced from reference TRBV19 and TRBJ1-1, is DGGITQSPKYLFRKEGQNVTLSCEQNLNHDAMYWYRQDPGQGLRLIYYSQIVNDFQKGDIAEGYSVSREKKESFPLTVTSAQKNPTAFYLCASSIPGDNTEAFFGQGTRLTVV.

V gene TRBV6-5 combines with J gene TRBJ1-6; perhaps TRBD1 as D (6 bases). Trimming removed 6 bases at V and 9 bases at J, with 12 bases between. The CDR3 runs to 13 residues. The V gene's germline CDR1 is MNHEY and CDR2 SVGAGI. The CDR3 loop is CASSRDIVSPLHF. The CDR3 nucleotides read TGTGCCAGCAGCCGGGACATAGTTTCACCCCTCCACTTT.

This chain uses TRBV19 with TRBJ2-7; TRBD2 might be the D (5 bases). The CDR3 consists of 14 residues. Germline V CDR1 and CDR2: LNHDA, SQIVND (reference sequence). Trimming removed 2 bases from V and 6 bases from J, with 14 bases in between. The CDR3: CASSIMALGSEQYF. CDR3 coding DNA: TGTGCCAGTAGTATAATGGCCCTAGGGAGCGAGCAGTACTTC.

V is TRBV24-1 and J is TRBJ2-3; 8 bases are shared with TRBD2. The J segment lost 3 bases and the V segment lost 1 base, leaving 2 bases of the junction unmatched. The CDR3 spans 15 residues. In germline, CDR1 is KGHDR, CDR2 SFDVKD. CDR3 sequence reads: CATSDLTGGTDTQYF. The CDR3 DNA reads TGTGCCACCAGTGATTTAACGGGAGGGACAGATACGCAGTATTTT.

CDR3 DNA sequence: TGCGCCAGCAGCCCGACTCCAAACACTGAAGCTTTCTTT. Protein product: CASSPTPNTEAFF. The chain is built from TRBV5-1 and TRBJ1-1; D is unresolved. V lost 4 bases and J lost 2, with 9 bases in between. The CDR3 consists of 13 residues. Germline loops: CDR1 SGHRS, CDR2 YFSETQ.

CDR3 region: CASSLGGTNSYEQYF. CDR3 nucleotide sequence: TGTGCCAGCAGCTTAGGCGGGACCAACTCCTACGAGCAGTACTTC. The chain carries TRBV5-4 and TRBJ2-7; D may be TRBD2 (6 bases). Trimming stripped 2 bases from V and 0 bases from J, with 12 bases between. CDR1 is SGHNT and CDR2 is YYREEE in the germline V gene (reference sequence). This CDR3 has 15 amino acids.

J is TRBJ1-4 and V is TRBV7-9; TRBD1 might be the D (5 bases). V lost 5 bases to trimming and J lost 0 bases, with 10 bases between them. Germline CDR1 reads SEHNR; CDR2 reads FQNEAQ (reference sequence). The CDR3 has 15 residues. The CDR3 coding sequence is TGTGCCAGCAGCCCGTCGGGGGCAACTAATGAAAAACTGTTTTTT. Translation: CASSPSGATNEKLFF.

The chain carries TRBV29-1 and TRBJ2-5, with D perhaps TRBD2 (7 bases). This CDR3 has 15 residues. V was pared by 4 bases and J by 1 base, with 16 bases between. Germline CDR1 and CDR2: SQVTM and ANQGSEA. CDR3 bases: TGCAGCGTTGGGACTCAGGGGAGGGGCCAAGAGACCCAGTACTTC. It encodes CSVGTQGRGQETQYF.

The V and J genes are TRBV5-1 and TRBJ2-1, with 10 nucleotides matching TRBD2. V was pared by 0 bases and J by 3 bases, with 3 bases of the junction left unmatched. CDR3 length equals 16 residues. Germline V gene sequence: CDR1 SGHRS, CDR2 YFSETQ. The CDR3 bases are TGCGCCAGCAGCTTGGCCCCTAGCGGGGGCTACAATGAGCAGTTCTTC. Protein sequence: CASSLAPSGGYNEQFF.

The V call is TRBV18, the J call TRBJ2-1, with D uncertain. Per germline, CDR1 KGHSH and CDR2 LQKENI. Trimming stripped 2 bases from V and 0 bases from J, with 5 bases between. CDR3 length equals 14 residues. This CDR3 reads CASSPTSSYNEQFF. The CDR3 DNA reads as TGTGCCAGCTCACCAACGAGCTCCTACAATGAGCAGTTCTTC.

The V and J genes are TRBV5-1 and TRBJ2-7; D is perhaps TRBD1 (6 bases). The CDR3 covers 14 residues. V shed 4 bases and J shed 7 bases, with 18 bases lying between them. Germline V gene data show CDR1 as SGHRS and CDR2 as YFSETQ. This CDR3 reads CASSAGTPAGEQYF. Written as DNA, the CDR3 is TGCGCCAGCAGCGCCGGGACACCCGCCGGTGAGCAGTACTTC.

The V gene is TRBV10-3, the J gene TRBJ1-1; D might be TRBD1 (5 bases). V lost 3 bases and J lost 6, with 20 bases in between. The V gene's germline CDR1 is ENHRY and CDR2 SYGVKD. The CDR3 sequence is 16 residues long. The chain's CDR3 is CAISDPTQGTDAEAFF. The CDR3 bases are TGTGCCATCAGTGACCCCACTCAGGGAACTGACGCTGAAGCTTTCTTT.